This T cell receptor beta chain was sequenced for a study of early T cells in non-severe SARS-CoV-2 infection. Study details: Sequencing was performed on bulk RNA from unsorted whole blood, leaving chains unpaired.

Researchers attached unique molecular identifiers to individual cDNA molecules. TCRdb re-called the 5' RACE reads with MiXCR, one entry per CDR3 protein. The data contain around 57,000 distinct CDR3 sequences, approximately 6.1% of them seen just once; the ten biggest clones take up under 4%. A word on this clonotype: Its matching antigen is unknown.

V lost 2 bases to trimming and J lost 6 bases, with 12 bases between them. The germline gives CDR1 SGHRS, CDR2 YFSETQ. This CDR3 has 14 amino acids. Overall study findings and caveats: Sequences matched to VDJdb favored anti-spike CD8 responses, while private and CD4 specificities were missed.

The rearrangement links TRBV5-1 to TRBJ2-1; possible D gene TRBD2, 6 bases. The specimen comprised whole blood, sampled at baseline. This clonotype was obtained from an adult who was a healthcare worker with PCR-confirmed SARS-CoV-2 infection or an uninfected control (not recorded which). The CDR3, as DNA: TGCGCCAGCAGCTTAGCGGGTTTGATCAATGAGCAGTTCTTC. Translation: CASSLAGLINEQFF.